The 4 T cell receptor beta chains below all came from one sample that was sequenced in a study of T cell responses to AZD1222 COVID-19 vaccine. The repertoire was sequenced with immunoSEQ multiplex PCR; TCRdb's copy has only in-frame clones and lacks some. The sample has roughly 200,000 clones; roughly nine tenths are singletons. The input for sequencing was peripheral blood, taken 28 days after the second AZD1222 dose. Source of these receptors: an adult who received the AZD1222 COVID-19 vaccine.

The rearrangement uses TRBV4-1 and TRBJ2-3, with D unclear. Germline-derived CDR1 and CDR2 are MGHRA and YSYEKL. V lost 1 base, J lost 2 bases, and 13 bases lay in between. CDR3 length: 16 amino acids. The CDR3 DNA reads as TGCGCCAGCAGCCAAGGGGCTAGTGGGTACACAGATACGCAGTATTTT. Its translation is CASSQGASGYTDTQYF.

The rearrangement joins TRBV19 to TRBJ1-2, with unresolved D. Germline values: CDR1 LNHDA, CDR2 SQIVND (reference sequence). With 6 bases removed from V and 8 bases from J, the gap between germline ends came to 19 bases. This CDR3 contains 14 residues. CDR3 sequence (DNA): TGTGCCAGTAGCCCGGAATTCACCGGAAAAGGCTACACCTTC. This gives the protein CASSPEFTGKGYTF.

This chain uses TRBV19 with TRBJ1-3, with D unclear. Germline assignment: CDR1 LNHDA and CDR2 SQIVND (reference sequence). Deletions cut 11 bases from V and 0 bases from J, with 38 bases between. This CDR3 has 22 residues. CDR3 amino acids: CASFGMGIVSVSGRSSGNTIYF. The CDR3 nucleotides are TGTGCCTCATTCGGAATGGGCATTGTCTCTGTGAGTGGGCGATCCTCTGGAAACACCATATATTTT.

This chain uses TRBV6-2 or TRBV6-3 with TRBJ2-4; TRBD2 aligns across 12 bases. The CDR3 totals 17 residues. Per germline, CDR1 MNHEY and CDR2 SVGEGT. The J segment lost 3 bases and the V segment lost 2 bases, leaving 5 bases of the junction unmatched. The CDR3 coding sequence is TGTGCCAGCAGTTACGCGACTAGCGGGGGTGGCAAAAACATTCAGTACTTC. Residues: CASSYATSGGGKNIQYF.